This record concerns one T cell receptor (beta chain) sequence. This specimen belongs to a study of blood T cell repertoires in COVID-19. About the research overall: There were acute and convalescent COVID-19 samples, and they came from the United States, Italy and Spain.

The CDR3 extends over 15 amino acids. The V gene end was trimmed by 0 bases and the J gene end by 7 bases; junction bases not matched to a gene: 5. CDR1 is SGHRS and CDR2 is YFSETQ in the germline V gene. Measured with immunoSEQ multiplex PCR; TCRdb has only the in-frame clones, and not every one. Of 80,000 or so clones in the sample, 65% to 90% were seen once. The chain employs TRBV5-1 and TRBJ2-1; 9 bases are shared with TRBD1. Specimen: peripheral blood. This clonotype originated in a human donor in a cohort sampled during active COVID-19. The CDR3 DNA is TGCGCCAGCAGCTTGGGGGACAGGGAGCTGAATGAGCAGTTCTTC. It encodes CASSLGDRELNEQFF.